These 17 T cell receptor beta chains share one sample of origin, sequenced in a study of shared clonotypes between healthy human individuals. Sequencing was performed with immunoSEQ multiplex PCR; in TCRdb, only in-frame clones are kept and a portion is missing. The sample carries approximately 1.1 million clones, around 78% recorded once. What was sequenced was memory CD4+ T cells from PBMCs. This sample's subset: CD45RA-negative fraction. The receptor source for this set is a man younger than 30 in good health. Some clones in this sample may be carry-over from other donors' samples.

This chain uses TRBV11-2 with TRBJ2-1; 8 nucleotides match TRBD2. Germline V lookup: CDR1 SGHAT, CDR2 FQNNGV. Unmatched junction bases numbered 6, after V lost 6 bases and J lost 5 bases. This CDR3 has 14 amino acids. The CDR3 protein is CASRKPGGNNEQFF. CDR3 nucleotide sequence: TGTGCCAGCAGGAAACCGGGAGGGAACAATGAGCAGTTCTTC.

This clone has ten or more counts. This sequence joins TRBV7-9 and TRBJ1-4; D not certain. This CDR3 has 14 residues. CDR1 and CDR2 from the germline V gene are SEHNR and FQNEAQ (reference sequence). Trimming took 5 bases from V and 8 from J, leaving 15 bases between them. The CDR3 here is CASSHTLMGEKLFF. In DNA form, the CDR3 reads TGTGCCAGCAGCCACACCCTAATGGGAGAAAAACTGTTTTTT.

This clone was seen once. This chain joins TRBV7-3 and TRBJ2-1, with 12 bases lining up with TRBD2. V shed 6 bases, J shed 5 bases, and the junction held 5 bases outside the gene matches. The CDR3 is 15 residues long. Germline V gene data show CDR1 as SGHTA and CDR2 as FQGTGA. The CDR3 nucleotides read TGTGCCAGCAGATTGGGACTAGCGGGTAACAATGAGCAGTTCTTC. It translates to CASRLGLAGNNEQFF.

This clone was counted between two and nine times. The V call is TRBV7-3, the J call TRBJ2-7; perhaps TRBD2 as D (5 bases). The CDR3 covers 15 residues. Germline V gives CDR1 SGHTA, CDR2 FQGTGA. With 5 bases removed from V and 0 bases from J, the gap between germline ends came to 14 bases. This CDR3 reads CASSRASGPSYEQYF. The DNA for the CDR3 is TGTGCCAGCAGCCGCGCCAGCGGCCCCTCCTACGAGCAGTACTTC.

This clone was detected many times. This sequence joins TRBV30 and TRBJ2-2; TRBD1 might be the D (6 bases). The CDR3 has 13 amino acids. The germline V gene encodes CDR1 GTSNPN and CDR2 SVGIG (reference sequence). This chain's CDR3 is CAFGRGGFGELFF. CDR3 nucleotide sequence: TGTGCTTTTGGGAGAGGGGGTTTCGGGGAGCTGTTTTTT.

The CDR3 loop reads CASVKLAGGWEQYF. CDR3 in DNA: TGTGCCAGCGTCAAACTAGCGGGAGGCTGGGAGCAGTACTTC. The chain is built from TRBV6-5 and TRBJ2-7; 12 nucleotides line up with TRBD2. CDR1 and CDR2 from the germline V gene are MNHEY and SVGAGI. This CDR3 is 14 amino acids long. Losses at the gene ends were 8 bases for V and 7 bases for J; bases not matched to a gene: 9.

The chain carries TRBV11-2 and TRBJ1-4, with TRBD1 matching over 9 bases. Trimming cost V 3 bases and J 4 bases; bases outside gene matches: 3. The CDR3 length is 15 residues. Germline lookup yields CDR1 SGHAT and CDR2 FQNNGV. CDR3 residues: CASSFGQGYNEKLFF. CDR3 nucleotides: TGTGCCAGCAGCTTCGGACAGGGGTATAATGAAAAACTGTTTTTT.

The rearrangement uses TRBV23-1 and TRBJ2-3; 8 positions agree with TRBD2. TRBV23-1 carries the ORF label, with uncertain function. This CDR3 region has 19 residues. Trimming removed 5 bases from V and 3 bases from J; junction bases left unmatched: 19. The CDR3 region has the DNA TGCGCCAGCAGTACATTGGGACTAGTAGTCCCGGTACCTACAGATACGCAGTATTTT. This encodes CASSTLGLVVPVPTDTQYF.

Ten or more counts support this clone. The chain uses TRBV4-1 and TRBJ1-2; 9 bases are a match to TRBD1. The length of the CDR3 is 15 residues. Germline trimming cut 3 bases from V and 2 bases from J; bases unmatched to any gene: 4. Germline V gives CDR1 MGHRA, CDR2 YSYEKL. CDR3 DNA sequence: TGCGCCAGCAGCCACGACAGGGGGACCAACTATGGCTACACCTTC. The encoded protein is CASSHDRGTNYGYTF.

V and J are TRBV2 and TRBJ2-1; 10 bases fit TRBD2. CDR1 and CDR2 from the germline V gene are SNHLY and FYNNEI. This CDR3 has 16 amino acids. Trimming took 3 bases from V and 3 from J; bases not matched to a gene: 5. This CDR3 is CASSELAGVDYNEQFF. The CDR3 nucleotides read TGTGCCAGCAGTGAGCTAGCGGGAGTAGACTACAATGAGCAGTTCTTC. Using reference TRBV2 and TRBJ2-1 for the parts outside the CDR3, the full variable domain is EPEVTQTPSHQVTQMGQEVILRCVPISNHLYFYWYRQILGQKVEFLVSFYNNEISEKSEIFDDQFSVERPDGSNFTLKIRSTKLEDSAMYFCASSELAGVDYNEQFFGPGTRLTVL.

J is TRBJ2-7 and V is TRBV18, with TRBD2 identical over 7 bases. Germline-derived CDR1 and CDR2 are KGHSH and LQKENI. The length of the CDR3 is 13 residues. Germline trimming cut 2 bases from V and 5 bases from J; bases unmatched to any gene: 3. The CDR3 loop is CASSPGRGDEQYF. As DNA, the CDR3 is TGTGCCAGCTCACCAGGGAGGGGTGACGAGCAGTACTTC. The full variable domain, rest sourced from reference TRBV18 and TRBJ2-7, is NAGVMQNPRHLVRRRGQEARLRCSPMKGHSHVYWYRQLPEEGLKFMVYLQKENIIDESGMPKERFSAEFPKEGPSILRIQQVVRGDSAAYFCASSPGRGDEQYFGPGTRLTVT.

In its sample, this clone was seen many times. The CDR3 DNA reads TGTGCCAGCAGCGCACGACAGGACAGCTCCTACAATGAGCAGTTCTTC. This translates into CASSARQDSSYNEQFF. V gene TRBV11-2 combines with J gene TRBJ2-1; weak D call: TRBD1 (6 bases). V was pared by 5 bases and J by 0 bases, with 14 bases between. CDR1 is SGHAT and CDR2 is FQNNGV in the germline V gene. This CDR3 is 16 amino acids long.

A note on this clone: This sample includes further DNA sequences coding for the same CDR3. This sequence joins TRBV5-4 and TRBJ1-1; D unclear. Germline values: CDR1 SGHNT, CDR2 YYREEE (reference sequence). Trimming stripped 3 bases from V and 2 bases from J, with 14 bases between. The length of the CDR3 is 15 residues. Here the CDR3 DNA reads TGTGCCAGCAGCTCCCCACCGGGATCCAACACTGAAGCTTTCTTT. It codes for CASSSPPGSNTEAFF.

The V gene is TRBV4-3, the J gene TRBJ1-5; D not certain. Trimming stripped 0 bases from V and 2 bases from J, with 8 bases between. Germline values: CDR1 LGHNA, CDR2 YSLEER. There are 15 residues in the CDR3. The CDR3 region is CASSQDSYGNQPQHF. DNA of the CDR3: TGCGCCAGCAGCCAAGATTCGTACGGCAATCAGCCCCAGCATTTT.

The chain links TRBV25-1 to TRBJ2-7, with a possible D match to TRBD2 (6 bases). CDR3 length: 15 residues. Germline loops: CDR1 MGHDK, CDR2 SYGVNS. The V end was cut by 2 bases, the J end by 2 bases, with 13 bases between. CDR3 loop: CASSEHSGPPYEQYF. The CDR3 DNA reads TGTGCCAGCAGTGAACATAGCGGCCCACCCTACGAGCAGTACTTC.

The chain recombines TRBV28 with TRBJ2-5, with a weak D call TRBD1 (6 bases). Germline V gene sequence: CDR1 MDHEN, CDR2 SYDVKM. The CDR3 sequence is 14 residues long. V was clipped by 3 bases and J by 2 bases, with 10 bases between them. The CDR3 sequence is CASSFRRGQETQYF. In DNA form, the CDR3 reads TGTGCCAGCAGTTTCCGCAGGGGTCAAGAGACCCAGTACTTC.

CDR3 nucleotide sequence: TGTGCCAGCAGTACGACTGCCTACGAGCAGTACTTC. Translation gives CASSTTAYEQYF. V usage is TRBV6-6 and J usage is TRBJ2-5; no definite D call. TRBJ2-7 matches the DNA end more closely, so the J call is doubtful. The CDR3 spans 12 residues. CDR1 is MNHNY, CDR2 SVGAGI, per germline (reference sequence).